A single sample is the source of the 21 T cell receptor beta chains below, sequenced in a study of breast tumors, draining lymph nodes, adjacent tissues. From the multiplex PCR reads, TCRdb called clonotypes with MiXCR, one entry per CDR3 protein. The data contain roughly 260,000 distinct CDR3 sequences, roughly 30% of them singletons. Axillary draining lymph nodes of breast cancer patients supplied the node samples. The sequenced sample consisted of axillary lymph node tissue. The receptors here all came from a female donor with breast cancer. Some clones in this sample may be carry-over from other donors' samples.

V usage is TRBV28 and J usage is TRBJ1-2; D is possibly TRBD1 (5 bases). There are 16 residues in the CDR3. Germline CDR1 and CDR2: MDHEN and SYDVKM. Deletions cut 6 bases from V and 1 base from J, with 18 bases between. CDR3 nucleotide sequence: TGTGCCAGCAGGCGTTACCAGGGAGGTAGTAACTATGGCTACACCTTC. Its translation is CASRRYQGGSNYGYTF.

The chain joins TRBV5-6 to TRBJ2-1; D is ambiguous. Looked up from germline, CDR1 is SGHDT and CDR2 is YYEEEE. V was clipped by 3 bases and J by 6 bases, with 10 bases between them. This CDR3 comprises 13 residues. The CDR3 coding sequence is TGTGCCAGCAGCTCGCCGCCCTCCAATGAGCAGTTCTTC. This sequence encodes CASSSPPSNEQFF.

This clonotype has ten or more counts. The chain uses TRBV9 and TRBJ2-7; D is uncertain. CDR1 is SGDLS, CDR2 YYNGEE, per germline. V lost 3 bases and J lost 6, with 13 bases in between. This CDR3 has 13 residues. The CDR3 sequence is CASSAETAREQYF. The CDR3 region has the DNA TGTGCCAGCAGCGCGGAAACTGCCCGCGAGCAGTACTTC.

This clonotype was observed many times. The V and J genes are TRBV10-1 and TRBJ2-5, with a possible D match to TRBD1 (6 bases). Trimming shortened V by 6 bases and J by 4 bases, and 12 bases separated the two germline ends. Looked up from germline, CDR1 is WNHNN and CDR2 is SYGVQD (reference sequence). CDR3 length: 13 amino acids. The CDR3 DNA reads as TGCGCCAGCAGCCGGGACAACGGAGAGACCCAGTACTTC. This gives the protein CASSRDNGETQYF.

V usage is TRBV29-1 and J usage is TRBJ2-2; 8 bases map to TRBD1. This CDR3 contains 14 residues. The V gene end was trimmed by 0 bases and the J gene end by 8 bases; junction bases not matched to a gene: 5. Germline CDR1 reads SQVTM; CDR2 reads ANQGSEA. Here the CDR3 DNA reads TGCAGCGTTGAAGAGGACAGGGTCGATGGGGAGCTGTTTTTT. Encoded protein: CSVEEDRVDGELFF.

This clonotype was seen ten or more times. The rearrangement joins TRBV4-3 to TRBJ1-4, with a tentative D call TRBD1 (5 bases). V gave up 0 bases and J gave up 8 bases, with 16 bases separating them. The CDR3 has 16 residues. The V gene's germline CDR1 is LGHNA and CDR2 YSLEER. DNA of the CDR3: TGCGCCAGCAGCCAAGAGGGGGGTCGGGGTGGCGAAAAACTGTTTTTT. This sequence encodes CASSQEGGRGGEKLFF.

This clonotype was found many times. This CDR3 is CASREGARATNEKLFF. CDR3 sequence (DNA): TGTGCCAGCAGGGAGGGGGCCCGTGCAACTAATGAAAAACTGTTTTTT. The rearrangement links TRBV6-1 to TRBJ1-4; 7 bases are shared with TRBD1. CDR3 length: 16 amino acids. CDR1 and CDR2 (germline): MNHNS, SASEGT. Trimming took 6 bases from V and 0 from J; bases not matched to a gene: 7.

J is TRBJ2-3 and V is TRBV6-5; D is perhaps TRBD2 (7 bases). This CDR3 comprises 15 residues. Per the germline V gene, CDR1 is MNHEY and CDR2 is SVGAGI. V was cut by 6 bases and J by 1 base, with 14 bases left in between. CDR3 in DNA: TGTGCCAGCAGCGCCGGAGGGGGGGGCACAGATACGCAGTATTTT. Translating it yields CASSAGGGGTDTQYF.

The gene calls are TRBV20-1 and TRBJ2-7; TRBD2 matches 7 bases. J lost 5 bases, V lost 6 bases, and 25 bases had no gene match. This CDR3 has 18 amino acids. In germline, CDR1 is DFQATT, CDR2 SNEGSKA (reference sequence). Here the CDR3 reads CSAFGVQVLGGLSHEQYF. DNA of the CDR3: TGCAGTGCCTTCGGGGTTCAGGTCCTGGGAGGGCTGTCCCACGAGCAGTACTTC.

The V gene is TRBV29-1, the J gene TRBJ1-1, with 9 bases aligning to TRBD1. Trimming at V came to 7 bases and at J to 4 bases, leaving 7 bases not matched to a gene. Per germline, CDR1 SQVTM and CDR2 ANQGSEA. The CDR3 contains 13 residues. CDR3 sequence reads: CSAQTGGSTEAFF. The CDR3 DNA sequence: TGCAGCGCCCAGACAGGGGGGAGCACTGAAGCTTTCTTT.

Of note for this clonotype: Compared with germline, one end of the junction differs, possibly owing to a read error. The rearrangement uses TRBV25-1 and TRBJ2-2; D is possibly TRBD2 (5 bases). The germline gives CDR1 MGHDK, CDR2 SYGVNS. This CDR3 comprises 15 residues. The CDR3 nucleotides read TGTGCCAGCAGTTTGTCCGAGGGATACACCGGGGAGTTGTTTTTT. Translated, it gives CASSLSEGYTGELFF.

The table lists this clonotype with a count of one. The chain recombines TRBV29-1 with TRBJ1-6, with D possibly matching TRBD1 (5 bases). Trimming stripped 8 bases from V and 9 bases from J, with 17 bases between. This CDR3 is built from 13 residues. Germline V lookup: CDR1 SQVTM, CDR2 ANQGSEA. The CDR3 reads CSLGSTGGSPLHF. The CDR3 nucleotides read TGCAGCTTAGGTTCTACAGGAGGTTCACCCCTCCACTTT. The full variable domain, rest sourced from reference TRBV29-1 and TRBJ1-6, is SAVISQKPSRDICQRGTSLTIQCQVDSQVTMMFWYRQQPGQSLTLIATANQGSEATYESGFVIDKFPISRPNLTFSTLTVSNMSPEDSSIYLCSLGSTGGSPLHFGNGTRLTVT.

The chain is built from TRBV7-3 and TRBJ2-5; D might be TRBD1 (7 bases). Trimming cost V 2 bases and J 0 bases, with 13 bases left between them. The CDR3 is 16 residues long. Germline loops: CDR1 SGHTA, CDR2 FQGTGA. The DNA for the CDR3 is TGTGCCAGCAGCTTAGCGGGACAGACGTACCAAGAGACCCAGTACTTC. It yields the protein CASSLAGQTYQETQYF.

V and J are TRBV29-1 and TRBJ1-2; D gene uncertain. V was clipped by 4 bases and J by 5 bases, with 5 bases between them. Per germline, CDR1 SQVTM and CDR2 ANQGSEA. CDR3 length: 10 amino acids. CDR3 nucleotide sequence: TGCAGCGTTGGCAGTTATGGCTACACCTTC. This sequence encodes CSVGSYGYTF. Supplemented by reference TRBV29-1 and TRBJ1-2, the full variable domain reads SAVISQKPSRDICQRGTSLTIQCQVDSQVTMMFWYRQQPGQSLTLIATANQGSEATYESGFVIDKFPISRPNLTFSTLTVSNMSPEDSSIYLCSVGSYGYTFGSGTRLTVV.

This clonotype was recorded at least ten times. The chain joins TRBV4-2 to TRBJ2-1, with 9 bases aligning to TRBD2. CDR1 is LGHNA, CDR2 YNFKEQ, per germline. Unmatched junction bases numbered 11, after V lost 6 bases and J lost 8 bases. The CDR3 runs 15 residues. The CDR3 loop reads CASREGLARVDEQFF. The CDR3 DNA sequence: TGTGCCAGCAGGGAAGGACTAGCGAGGGTCGATGAGCAGTTCTTC.

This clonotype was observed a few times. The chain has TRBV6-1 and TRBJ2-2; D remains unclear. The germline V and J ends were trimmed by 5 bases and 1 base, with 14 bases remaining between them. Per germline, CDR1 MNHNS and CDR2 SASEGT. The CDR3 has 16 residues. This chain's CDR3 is CASSLHPSGNTGELFF. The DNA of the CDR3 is TGTGCCAGCAGTCTCCATCCGAGTGGGAACACCGGGGAGCTGTTTTTT.

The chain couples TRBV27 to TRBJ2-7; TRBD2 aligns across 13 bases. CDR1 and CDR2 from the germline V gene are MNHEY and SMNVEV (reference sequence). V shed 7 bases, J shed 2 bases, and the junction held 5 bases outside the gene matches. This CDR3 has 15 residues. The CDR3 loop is CASKLGTSGAYEQYF. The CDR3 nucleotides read TGTGCCAGCAAGCTAGGGACTAGCGGGGCCTACGAGCAGTACTTC.

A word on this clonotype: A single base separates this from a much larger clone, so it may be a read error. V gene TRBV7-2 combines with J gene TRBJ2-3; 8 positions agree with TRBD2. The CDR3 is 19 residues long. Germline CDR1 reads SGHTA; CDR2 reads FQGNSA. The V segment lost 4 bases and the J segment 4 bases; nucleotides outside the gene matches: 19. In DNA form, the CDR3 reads TGTGCCAGCAGCTCAGGGAACCGGAGAGCGGGAGTTATTCCAGATACGCAGTATTTT. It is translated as CASSSGNRRAGVIPDTQYF.

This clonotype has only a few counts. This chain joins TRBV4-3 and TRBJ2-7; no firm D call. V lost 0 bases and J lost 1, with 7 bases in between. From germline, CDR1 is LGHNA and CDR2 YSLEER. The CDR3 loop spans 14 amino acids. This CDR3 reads CASSQDLGSYEQYF. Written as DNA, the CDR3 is TGCGCCAGCAGCCAAGATTTAGGATCCTACGAGCAGTACTTC.

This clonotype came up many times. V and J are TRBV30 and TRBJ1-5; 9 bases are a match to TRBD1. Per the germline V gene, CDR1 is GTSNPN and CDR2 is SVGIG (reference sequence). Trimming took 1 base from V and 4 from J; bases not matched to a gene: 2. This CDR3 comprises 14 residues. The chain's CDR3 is CAWSGGQGNQPQHF. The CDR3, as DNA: TGTGCCTGGAGTGGGGGACAGGGTAATCAGCCCCAGCATTTT.

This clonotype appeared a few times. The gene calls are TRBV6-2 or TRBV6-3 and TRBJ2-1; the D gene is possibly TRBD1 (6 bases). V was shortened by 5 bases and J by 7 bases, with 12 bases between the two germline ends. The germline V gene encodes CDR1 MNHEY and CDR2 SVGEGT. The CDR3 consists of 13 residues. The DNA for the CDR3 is TGTGCCAGCAGTCCTGGGGGCTTAAATGAGCAGTTCTTC. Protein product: CASSPGGLNEQFF.